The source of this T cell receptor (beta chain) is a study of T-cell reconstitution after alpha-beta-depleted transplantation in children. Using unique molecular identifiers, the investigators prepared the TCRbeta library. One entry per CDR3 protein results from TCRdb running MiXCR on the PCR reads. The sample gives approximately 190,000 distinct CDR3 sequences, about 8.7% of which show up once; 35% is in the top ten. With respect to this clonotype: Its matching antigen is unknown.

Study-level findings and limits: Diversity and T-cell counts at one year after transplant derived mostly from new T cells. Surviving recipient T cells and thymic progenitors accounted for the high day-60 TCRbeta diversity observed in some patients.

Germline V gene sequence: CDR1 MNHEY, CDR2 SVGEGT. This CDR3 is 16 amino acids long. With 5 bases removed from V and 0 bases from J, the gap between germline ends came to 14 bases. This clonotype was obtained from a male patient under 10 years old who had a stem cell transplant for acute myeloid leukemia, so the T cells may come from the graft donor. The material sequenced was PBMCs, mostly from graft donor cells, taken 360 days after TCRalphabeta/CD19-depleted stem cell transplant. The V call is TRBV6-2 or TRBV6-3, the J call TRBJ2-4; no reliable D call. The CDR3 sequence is CASSVTVLLAKNIQYF. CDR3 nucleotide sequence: TGTGCCAGCAGTGTCACAGTTCTATTAGCCAAAAACATTCAGTACTTC.